This entry lists 28 T cell receptor beta chains sequenced from one sample in a study of spatial heterogeneity in lung cancer. Each CDR3 protein gets one entry after TCRdb re-called the 5' RACE reads with MiXCR. Among about 92,000 distinct CDR3 sequences listed, approximately 12% were seen once. Time point of the sample: sample taken at primary tumor resection. Frozen PBMC, nontumor lung or tumor provided whole RNA, which was sequenced unsorted. Source: PBMCs, taken at surgery. Receptor source: a male donor with early-stage non-small cell lung cancer.

This clonotype was picked up a small number of times. The V and J genes are TRBV20-1 and TRBJ2-4; 7 positions match TRBD2. The V segment lost 5 bases and the J segment 2 bases; nucleotides outside the gene matches: 9. The CDR3 is 15 residues long. Germline values: CDR1 DFQATT, CDR2 SNEGSKA (reference sequence). In DNA, the CDR3 is TGCAGTGCTCCTCCGCGCGGGAGATCCAAAAACATTCAGTACTTC. Translating it yields CSAPPRGRSKNIQYF.

There are a few counts of this clonotype. This sequence joins TRBV12-3 or TRBV12-4 and TRBJ2-1; possibly TRBD2 for D (5 bases). The CDR3 spans 12 residues. V was clipped by 5 bases and J by 10 bases, with 12 bases between them. In DNA form, the CDR3 reads TGTGCCAGCAGTCCCGGCGGGCTAGAGCAGTTCTTC. This sequence encodes CASSPGGLEQFF.

This clonotype was seen only a few times. The V and J genes are TRBV6-5 and TRBJ2-7, with D possibly matching TRBD1 (6 bases). This CDR3 region has 14 residues. The germline V gene has CDR1 MNHEY and CDR2 SVGAGI. Trimming cost V 2 bases and J 2 bases, with 10 bases left between them. The DNA of the CDR3 is TGTGCCAGCAGTTACGCAGGGGCCGCCTACGAGCAGTACTTC. It yields the protein CASSYAGAAYEQYF.

This clonotype was found a few times. V usage is TRBV28 and J usage is TRBJ1-6; D is undetermined. Between the trimmed V and J ends, which lost 3 bases and 9 bases, there was a span of 12 bases. Germline values: CDR1 MDHEN, CDR2 SYDVKM. CDR3 length equals 14 residues. The CDR3 loop reads CASSFQARSSPLHF. The CDR3 DNA is TGTGCCAGCAGTTTTCAGGCTCGTTCTTCACCCCTCCACTTT.

This clonotype appeared a few times. The chain combines TRBV7-8 with TRBJ2-3, with TRBD2 matching over 8 bases. The CDR3 consists of 15 residues. The J segment lost 5 bases and the V segment lost 1 base, leaving 5 bases of the junction unmatched. Germline V gene sequence: CDR1 SGHVS, CDR2 FQNEAQ. CDR3 sequence (DNA): TGTGCCAGCAGCTTAGGAGCGGGGGCGGTAGATACGCAGTATTTT. Protein: CASSLGAGAVDTQYF.

This clonotype was picked up many times. The chain recombines TRBV9 with TRBJ2-5, with D maybe TRBD1 (5 bases). The CDR3 contains 13 residues. The germline V and J ends were trimmed by 3 bases and 3 bases, with 9 bases remaining between them. Germline loops: CDR1 SGDLS, CDR2 YYNGEE. CDR3 DNA: TGTGCCAGCAGCGAAGGGGTAGAAGAGACCCAGTACTTC. Residues: CASSEGVEETQYF.

This clonotype was seen only a few times. This chain uses TRBV5-5 with TRBJ1-1, with TRBD1 as a possible D gene (5 bases). The CDR3 runs to 14 residues. Germline V CDR1 and CDR2: SGHKS, YYEKEE (reference sequence). Trimming left V 4 bases short and J 3 bases short, with 13 bases between. CDR3 loop: CASSLQLGDTEAFF. The CDR3 DNA is TGTGCCAGCAGCCTACAGTTGGGGGACACTGAAGCTTTCTTT.

This clonotype was seen a handful of times. This chain links TRBV29-1 with TRBJ2-3; 11 bases line up with TRBD2. The CDR3 extends over 14 amino acids. Losses at the gene ends were 4 bases for V and 8 bases for J; bases not matched to a gene: 8. CDR1 and CDR2 (germline): SQVTM, ANQGSEA. The CDR3 loop reads CSVGTSGGVSTQYF. DNA of the CDR3: TGCAGCGTTGGCACTAGCGGGGGAGTGAGTACGCAGTATTTT.

On this clonotype: A much more abundant neighbour one base away suggests this may be a read error. This chain uses TRBV15 with TRBJ2-7, with 9 bases lining up with TRBD2. The CDR3 spans 15 residues. CDR1 and CDR2 (germline): LNHNV, YYDKDF (reference sequence). The CDR3 nucleotides are TGTACCACCCGACCGATAGCGGGAGACTCCTACGAGCAGTACTTC. Amino acid sequence: CTTRPIAGDSYEQYF.

This clonotype appeared a few times. DNA for the CDR3: TGTGCCAGCAGTTTAAGGCGGGGCACAGATACGCAGTATTTT. This translates into CASSLRRGTDTQYF. This rearrangement joins TRBV27 to TRBJ2-3; D may be TRBD2 (5 bases). CDR3 size: 14 residues. Trimming left V 2 bases short and J 1 base short, with 7 bases between. Germline CDR1 MNHEY, CDR2 SMNVEV (reference sequence).

The rearrangement uses TRBV12-3 or TRBV12-4 and TRBJ1-1, with D maybe TRBD1 (5 bases). The V and J ends lost 6 bases and 5 bases respectively, with 16 bases between them. CDR3 length: 14 residues. The CDR3, as DNA: TGTGCCAGCAGCTCACGGGACGGCGATACTGAAGCTTTCTTT. Translation gives CASSSRDGDTEAFF.

Many counts were recorded for this clonotype. The chain uses TRBV5-1 and TRBJ2-3, with 8 positions matching TRBD2. V trimming: 0 bases; J trimming: 1 base; junction bases outside the gene matches: 13. The CDR3 runs to 19 residues. Germline loops: CDR1 SGHRS, CDR2 YFSETQ. The CDR3 nucleotides are TGCGCCAGCAGCTTGGGAATCCTAGCGGGTGTTATGGGCACAGATACGCAGTATTTT. Translation: CASSLGILAGVMGTDTQYF.

The chain recombines TRBV20-1 with TRBJ2-5; D is unclear. Germline-derived CDR1 and CDR2 are DFQATT and SNEGSKA (reference sequence). The V end lost 6 bases, the J end lost 5 bases, and 19 bases lay between the germline ends. The CDR3 extends over 14 amino acids. The CDR3 sequence is CSASYAARGETQYF. The CDR3 DNA follows: TGCAGTGCCTCCTATGCGGCGCGTGGGGAGACCCAGTACTTC.

This sequence joins TRBV6-2 or TRBV6-3 and TRBJ2-4; D is perhaps TRBD2 (6 bases). The length of the CDR3 is 16 residues. Germline CDR1 is MNHEY and CDR2 is SVGEGT. The V end was cut by 5 bases, the J end by 0 bases, with 14 bases between. The CDR3 reads CASSLGGALAKNIQYF. DNA for the CDR3: TGTGCCAGCAGTCTTGGAGGGGCCCTAGCCAAAAACATTCAGTACTTC.

There are many counts of this clonotype. The chain recombines TRBV27 with TRBJ2-3, with TRBD2 matching over 11 bases. V shed 1 base and J 4 bases; nucleotides not matched to a gene: 4. Germline-derived CDR1 and CDR2 are MNHEY and SMNVEV (reference sequence). This CDR3 is 16 amino acids long. The CDR3 loop reads CASSLLASGRSDTQYF. The CDR3 region has the DNA TGTGCCAGCAGTTTATTAGCTAGCGGGAGGTCAGATACGCAGTATTTT.

This clonotype was seen repeatedly, ten times or more. DNA for the CDR3: TGTGCCATCAGTCAGGGGGCCTACGAGCAGTACTTC. Its protein is CAISQGAYEQYF. V gene TRBV10-3 combines with J gene TRBJ2-7; 7 bases line up with TRBD1. Germline CDR1 and CDR2: ENHRY and SYGVKD. This CDR3 contains 12 residues. Germline trimming cut 5 bases from V and 2 bases from J; bases unmatched to any gene: 0.

This clonotype was detected only once. V is TRBV5-4 and J is TRBJ2-3; 14 bases fit TRBD2. Germline V gene lookup returns CDR1 SGHNT and CDR2 YYREEE (reference sequence). The CDR3 has 15 amino acids. Trimming at V came to 4 bases and at J to 8 bases, leaving 6 bases not matched to a gene. The CDR3 region is CASSKTSGGASTQYF. In DNA form, the CDR3 reads TGTGCCAGCAGCAAGACTAGCGGGGGGGCAAGTACGCAGTATTTT.

The chain combines TRBV24-1 with TRBJ2-1, with 7 bases matching TRBD2. J gave up 8 bases and V 3 bases, and 12 bases lay outside the gene matches. This CDR3 is built from 16 residues. Germline V gene data show CDR1 as KGHDR and CDR2 as SFDVKD. The CDR3 sequence: CATSDPMAGDEDEQFF. CDR3 coding DNA: TGTGCCACCAGTGATCCCATGGCGGGAGATGAAGATGAGCAGTTCTTC.

This clonotype was observed a handful of times. The chain has TRBV6-6 and TRBJ1-5, with D hard to call. CDR1 and CDR2 (germline): MNHNY, SVGAGI (reference sequence). Trimming removed 4 bases from V and 1 base from J, with 5 bases in between. The CDR3 is 13 residues long. The CDR3 sequence: CASSSPSNQPQHF. The CDR3 DNA sequence: TGTGCCAGCAGTTCCCCGAGCAATCAGCCCCAGCATTTT.

This clonotype was seen only a few times. The chain links TRBV5-6 to TRBJ2-5; a possible D gene is TRBD2 (5 bases). CDR1 and CDR2 from the germline V gene are SGHDT and YYEEEE. V was cut by 4 bases and J by 5 bases, with 21 bases left in between. The CDR3 is made up of 16 amino acids. CDR3 sequence (DNA): TGTGCCAGCAGCCTCTCGGGTATCGGGATTTCGGAGACCCAGTACTTC. This gives the protein CASSLSGIGISETQYF. Using reference TRBV5-6 and TRBJ2-5 for the parts outside the CDR3, the full variable domain is DAGVTQSPTHLIKTRGQQVTLRCSPKSGHDTVSWYQQALGQGPQFIFQYYEEEERQRGNFPDRFSGHQFPNYSSELNVNALLLGDSALYLCASSLSGIGISETQYFGPGTRLLVL.

The V call is TRBV20-1, the J call TRBJ2-6; D is uncertain. CDR1 and CDR2 (germline): DFQATT, SNEGSKA (reference sequence). V lost 6 bases, J lost 0 bases, and 9 bases lay in between. The CDR3 runs to 14 residues. The CDR3 nucleotides are TGCAGTGCCAGACGGTTCTCTGGGGCCAACGTCCTGACTTTC. Translating gives CSARRFSGANVLTF.

This clonotype has more than one count but fewer than ten. The chain has TRBV12-3 or TRBV12-4 and TRBJ2-4; D gene unclear. The CDR3 covers 11 residues. The V end lost 1 base, the J end lost 6 bases, and 1 base lay between the germline ends. The chain's CDR3 is CASSLVNIQYF. The CDR3 nucleotides are TGTGCCAGCAGTTTAGTAAACATTCAGTACTTC.

V is TRBV7-8 and J is TRBJ1-6; TRBD1 is a possible D gene (6 bases). The CDR3 sequence is 16 residues long. The V end lost 5 bases, the J end lost 2 bases, and 13 bases lay between the germline ends. The germline V gene encodes CDR1 SGHVS and CDR2 FQNEAQ. The CDR3 reads CASSPPGVPYNSPLHF. In DNA form, the CDR3 reads TGTGCCAGCAGCCCTCCAGGGGTGCCCTATAATTCACCCCTCCACTTT.

This clonotype was seen only a few times. A junction end diverges from the germline sequence, so it may reflect a read error. The rearrangement uses TRBV7-9 and TRBJ1-3; D gene ambiguous. CDR3 length: 15 residues. The germline gives CDR1 SEHNR, CDR2 FQNEAQ (reference sequence). CDR3 nucleotide sequence: TGTGCCGGCAGCCCGGACGTAAGCTCTGGAAACACCATATATTTT. It translates to CAGSPDVSSGNTIYF.

This clonotype was found many times. As DNA, the CDR3 is TGCGCCAGCAGCCAAGAGCTGGCCCAGGGGCGAGAGACCCAGTACTTC. Translated, it gives CASSQELAQGRETQYF. The J gene is TRBJ2-5, the V gene TRBV4-3; D is possibly TRBD1 (6 bases). Trimming took off 0 bases at V and 4 bases at J, with 15 bases between the two ends. Per the germline V gene, CDR1 is LGHNA and CDR2 is YSLEER. This CDR3 is built from 16 residues.

V usage is TRBV7-2 and J usage is TRBJ2-5, with 8 bases fitting TRBD1. The length of the CDR3 is 15 residues. CDR1 and CDR2 (germline): SGHTA, FQGNSA. Losses at the gene ends were 6 bases for V and 5 bases for J; bases not matched to a gene: 11. CDR3: CASSLAGGAWETQYF. As DNA, the CDR3 is TGTGCCAGCAGTCTTGCAGGGGGCGCCTGGGAGACCCAGTACTTC.

This chain uses TRBV5-1 with TRBJ1-2; D gene uncertain. V gave up 1 base and J gave up 5 bases, with 9 bases separating them. Germline V gene lookup returns CDR1 SGHRS and CDR2 YFSETQ. This CDR3 has 13 amino acids. In DNA form, the CDR3 reads TGCGCCAGCAGCTTGCCAGGAGATTATGGCTACACCTTC. Translated, it gives CASSLPGDYGYTF.

This chain joins TRBV28 and TRBJ2-2, with TRBD2 identical over 7 bases. Losses at the gene ends were 4 bases for V and 6 bases for J; bases not matched to a gene: 11. The CDR3 runs 16 residues. The germline V gene encodes CDR1 MDHEN and CDR2 SYDVKM. The CDR3 bases are TGTGCCAGCAGTTCCCCCTCCAGCGGGGCCGCCGGGGAGCTGTTTTTT. Translated, it gives CASSSPSSGAAGELFF. Together with reference TRBV28 and TRBJ2-2, the CDR3 gives the full variable domain: DVKVTQSSRYLVKRTGEKVFLECVQDMDHENMFWYRQDPGLGLRLIYFSYDVKMKEKGDIPEGYSVSREKKERFSLILESASTNQTSMYLCASSSPSSGAAGELFFGEGSRLTVL.